These 22 T cell receptor beta chains originate from one sample sequenced in a study of shared clonotypes between healthy human individuals. Clones were read by immunoSEQ multiplex PCR, and TCRdb kept only the in-frame ones, dropping some. Of approximately 2.4 million clones detected, about 94% appear once; the ten largest clones hold approximately 0.13%. What was sequenced was naive CD4+ T cells sorted from blood. This sample's subset: CD45RA+ positively selected. These receptors originate from a man between 18 and 29 years old in good health.

The rearrangement joins TRBV9 to TRBJ2-5; D gene ambiguous. The V end lost 4 bases, the J end lost 1 base, and 11 bases lay between the germline ends. The CDR3 has 14 residues. Germline V gene data show CDR1 as SGDLS and CDR2 as YYNGEE. The CDR3 nucleotides are TGTGCCAGCAGCCCTCGACTCGTCCAAGAGACCCAGTACTTC. It specifies CASSPRLVQETQYF.

This clone was found once. V usage is TRBV5-4 and J usage is TRBJ2-1; D possibly corresponds to TRBD1 (5 bases). Germline V gives CDR1 SGHNT, CDR2 YYREEE (reference sequence). The CDR3 consists of 14 residues. V dropped 0 bases and J dropped 6 bases, with 10 bases sitting between them. The CDR3 nucleotides read TGTGCCAGCAGCTTGGCTAGGGGTCTCAATGAGCAGTTCTTC. Translating gives CASSLARGLNEQFF.

This chain joins TRBV18 and TRBJ2-5; a possible D gene is TRBD2 (5 bases). Germline CDR1 and CDR2: KGHSH and LQKENI. This CDR3 is 16 amino acids long. V dropped 6 bases and J dropped 7 bases, with 24 bases sitting between them. The CDR3 sequence is CASSHDNRKDSGTQYF. CDR3 DNA: TGTGCCAGCTCTCACGACAATCGGAAGGACTCAGGGACCCAGTACTTC.

The rearrangement uses TRBV5-6 and TRBJ2-5, with D perhaps matching TRBD1 (6 bases). This CDR3 region has 13 residues. Per germline, CDR1 SGHDT and CDR2 YYEEEE. The ends were cut back, 4 bases at V and 4 bases at J, with 11 bases in the middle. CDR3 loop: CASSQGRGETQYF. The CDR3 bases are TGTGCCAGCAGCCAGGGGCGAGGAGAGACCCAGTACTTC.

The chain combines TRBV5-3 with TRBJ2-7; 15 bases match TRBD2. TRBV5-3 is treated as an ORF (open reading frame) with a function not yet certain. The CDR3 spans 17 residues. Trimming took 4 bases from V and 3 from J; bases not matched to a gene: 8. CDR3: CARSPGLAGGRVYEQYF. For the CDR3, the DNA is TGTGCCAGAAGCCCAGGACTAGCGGGAGGGCGGGTCTACGAGCAGTACTTC.

The genes are TRBV30 and TRBJ2-7; 9 nucleotides line up with TRBD1. The V gene's germline CDR1 is GTSNPN and CDR2 SVGIG (reference sequence). The CDR3 has 14 residues. V shed 4 bases, J shed 2 bases, and the junction held 6 bases outside the gene matches. CDR3 protein: CAWNAGTGTYEQYF. CDR3 sequence (DNA): TGTGCCTGGAACGCCGGGACAGGGACCTACGAGCAGTACTTC.

This clone was seen a single time. This chain connects TRBV10-1 to TRBJ2-5; no clear D gene. Germline-derived CDR1 and CDR2 are WNHNN and SYGVQD (reference sequence). The CDR3 sequence is 12 residues long. V lost 2 bases to trimming and J lost 4 bases, with 5 bases between them. DNA for the CDR3: TGCGCCAGCAGTGAGGGACGAGAGACCCAGTACTTC. Its translation: CASSEGRETQYF.

The J gene is TRBJ1-2, the V gene TRBV9; D call uncertain. This CDR3 region has 13 residues. Germline loops: CDR1 SGDLS, CDR2 YYNGEE. V was shortened by 3 bases and J by 5 bases, with 11 bases between the two germline ends. DNA of the CDR3: TGTGCCAGCAGCGAGCCCGGTGGATATGGCTACACCTTC. It codes for CASSEPGGYGYTF. The full variable domain, rest sourced from reference TRBV9 and TRBJ1-2, is DSGVTQTPKHLITATGQRVTLRCSPRSGDLSVYWYQQSLDQGLQFLIQYYNGEERAKGNILERFSAQQFPDLHSELNLSSLELGDSALYFCASSEPGGYGYTFGSGTRLTVV.

This clone appeared once. The genes are TRBV6-1 and TRBJ2-3, with 11 bases fitting TRBD2. Unmatched junction bases numbered 9, after V lost 4 bases and J lost 0 bases. The CDR3 length is 18 residues. Germline CDR1 MNHNS, CDR2 SASEGT. CDR3 region: CASSARPTSGASTDTQYF. In DNA, the CDR3 is TGTGCCAGCAGTGCGCGCCCGACTAGCGGGGCTAGCACAGATACGCAGTATTTT.

This sequence joins TRBV30 and TRBJ1-5, with D possibly being TRBD1 (5 bases). There are 18 residues in the CDR3. Germline CDR1 GTSNPN, CDR2 SVGIG (reference sequence). V was shortened by 2 bases and J by 4 bases, with 24 bases between the two germline ends. The CDR3 bases are TGTGCCTGGAGTTTAGGGACCCAGGGCGGAGTTGGGAATCAGCCCCAGCATTTT. Its translation: CAWSLGTQGGVGNQPQHF.

The V call is TRBV4-3, the J call TRBJ2-1; 7 bases are shared with TRBD1. Trimming at V came to 0 bases and at J to 8 bases, leaving 1 base not matched to a gene. The CDR3 sequence is 13 residues long. Looked up from germline, CDR1 is LGHNA and CDR2 is YSLEER. The CDR3 sequence is CASSQERGHEQFF. CDR3 DNA: TGCGCCAGCAGCCAAGAGAGGGGGCATGAGCAGTTCTTC.

This chain joins TRBV9 and TRBJ2-2, with TRBD1 matching over 7 bases. This CDR3 contains 17 residues. Germline V CDR1 and CDR2: SGDLS, YYNGEE. The J segment lost 5 bases and the V segment lost 2 bases, leaving 12 bases of the junction unmatched. The CDR3: CASSVAASRQGTGELFF. The CDR3 region has the DNA TGTGCCAGCAGCGTGGCCGCATCTCGACAGGGTACCGGGGAGCTGTTTTTT. The variable domain in full, with the rest retrieved from reference TRBV9 and TRBJ2-2, is DSGVTQTPKHLITATGQRVTLRCSPRSGDLSVYWYQQSLDQGLQFLIQYYNGEERAKGNILERFSAQQFPDLHSELNLSSLELGDSALYFCASSVAASRQGTGELFFGEGSRLTVL.

The V call is TRBV19, the J call TRBJ2-7; TRBD1 is a possible D gene (5 bases). The CDR3 loop spans 14 amino acids. The germline CDR1 and CDR2 sequences are LNHDA and SQIVND (reference sequence). V was pared by 5 bases and J by 2 bases, with 13 bases between. The CDR3 DNA is TGTGCCAGTAGTCCCTTAGACAGACCCTACGAGCAGTACTTC. It yields the protein CASSPLDRPYEQYF. Drawing the rest from reference TRBV19 and TRBJ2-7, the complete variable domain is DGGITQSPKYLFRKEGQNVTLSCEQNLNHDAMYWYRQDPGQGLRLIYYSQIVNDFQKGDIAEGYSVSREKKESFPLTVTSAQKNPTAFYLCASSPLDRPYEQYFGPGTRLTVT.

V gene TRBV28 combines with J gene TRBJ2-1; TRBD2 matches at 15 bases. Germline lookup yields CDR1 MDHEN and CDR2 SYDVKM. This CDR3 is built from 17 residues. J lost 6 bases, V lost 7 bases, and 10 bases had no gene match. CDR3 amino acids: CASTVPGLAGGSNEQFF. CDR3 sequence (DNA): TGTGCCAGCACCGTCCCGGGACTAGCGGGGGGCTCCAATGAGCAGTTCTTC.

V is TRBV11-3 and J is TRBJ2-5; 10 bases agree with TRBD2. Germline loops: CDR1 SGHNT, CDR2 YENEEA. The CDR3 consists of 15 residues. V gave up 5 bases and J gave up 3 bases; unmatched junction bases: 6. This CDR3 reads CASSTRTSGEETQYF. As DNA, the CDR3 is TGTGCCAGCAGCACCCGGACTAGCGGCGAAGAGACCCAGTACTTC.

The chain joins TRBV5-6 to TRBJ2-7; D perhaps matches TRBD2 (5 bases). CDR3 size: 14 residues. Germline V gene lookup returns CDR1 SGHDT and CDR2 YYEEEE. V gave up 2 bases and J gave up 5 bases, with 14 bases separating them. The CDR3: CASSLSGKRNEQYF. The DNA of the CDR3 is TGTGCCAGCAGCTTATCGGGAAAGAGAAACGAGCAGTACTTC.

This chain uses TRBV6-5 with TRBJ2-7; perhaps TRBD1 as D (5 bases). Germline CDR1 reads MNHEY; CDR2 reads SVGAGI. Trimming pared 2 bases from V and 0 bases from J, leaving 14 bases between. The length of the CDR3 is 16 residues. CDR3 region: CASSYSRQGYSYEQYF. The CDR3 region has the DNA TGTGCCAGCAGTTACAGTCGTCAGGGATACTCCTACGAGCAGTACTTC.

On this clone: The sample has other DNA sequences that encode this CDR3 too. The rearrangement uses TRBV6-6 and TRBJ2-7, with 8 bases lining up with TRBD1. The length of the CDR3 is 14 residues. Germline-derived CDR1 and CDR2 are MNHNY and SVGAGI (reference sequence). V gave up 8 bases and J gave up 1 base; unmatched junction bases: 7. CDR3 residues: CASRFGTGSYEQYF. The CDR3 DNA reads as TGTGCCAGCCGATTTGGGACAGGTTCCTACGAGCAGTACTTC.

Concerning this clone itself: Different DNA sequences within this sample yield the same CDR3. This chain uses TRBV5-1 with TRBJ2-3; 12 nucleotides line up with TRBD2. Germline-derived CDR1 and CDR2 are SGHRS and YFSETQ. With 3 bases clipped from V and 0 bases from J, the junction kept 2 bases outside the gene matches. This CDR3 is 16 amino acids long. As DNA, the CDR3 is TGCGCCAGCAGCTCGGGGACTAGCGGGAGCACAGATACGCAGTATTTT. Its protein is CASSSGTSGSTDTQYF.

The chain uses TRBV4-1 and TRBJ1-1; D uncertain. Germline V gives CDR1 MGHRA, CDR2 YSYEKL. The CDR3 is 14 residues long. V was shortened by 1 base and J by 3 bases, with 9 bases between the two germline ends. The chain's CDR3 is CASSQVSWDTEAFF. The CDR3 DNA is TGCGCCAGCAGCCAAGTATCATGGGACACTGAAGCTTTCTTT.

Only one count was recorded for this clone. Here the CDR3 reads CASSQDSLGGRTQYF. The CDR3 DNA reads TGCGCCAGCAGCCAGGATTCCCTAGGGGGCCGAACGCAGTATTTT. This chain links TRBV4-1 with TRBJ2-3; 7 bases fit TRBD1. CDR1 is MGHRA, CDR2 YSYEKL, per germline. This CDR3 is built from 15 residues. V lost 3 bases, J lost 9 bases, and 12 bases stayed unmatched.

V gene TRBV6-1 combines with J gene TRBJ1-6; no reliable D call. CDR1 is MNHNS and CDR2 is SASEGT in the germline V gene. The CDR3 has 17 amino acids. Between the trimmed V and J ends, which lost 0 bases and 6 bases, there was a span of 15 bases. CDR3 amino acids: CASSEALAVGRNSPLHF. The CDR3, as DNA: TGTGCCAGCAGTGAAGCGCTGGCAGTTGGGCGTAATTCACCCCTCCACTTT.